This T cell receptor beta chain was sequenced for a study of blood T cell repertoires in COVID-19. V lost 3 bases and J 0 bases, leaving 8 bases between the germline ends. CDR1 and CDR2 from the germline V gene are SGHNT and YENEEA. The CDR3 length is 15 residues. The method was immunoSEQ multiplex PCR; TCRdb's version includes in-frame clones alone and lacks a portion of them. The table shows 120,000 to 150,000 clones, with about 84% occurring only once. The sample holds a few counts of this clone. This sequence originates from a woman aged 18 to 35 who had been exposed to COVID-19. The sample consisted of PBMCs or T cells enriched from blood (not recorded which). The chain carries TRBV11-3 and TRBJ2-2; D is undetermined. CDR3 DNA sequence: TGTGCCAGCAGCTTGAGAGAGGCGAACACCGGGGAGCTGTTTTTT. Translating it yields CASSLREANTGELFF. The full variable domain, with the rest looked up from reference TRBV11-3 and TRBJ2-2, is EAGVVQSPRYKIIEKKQPVAFWCNPISGHNTLYWYLQNLGQGPELLIRYENEEAVDDSQLPKDRFSAERLKGVDSTLKIQPAELGDSAVYLCASSLREANTGELFFGEGSRLTVL.